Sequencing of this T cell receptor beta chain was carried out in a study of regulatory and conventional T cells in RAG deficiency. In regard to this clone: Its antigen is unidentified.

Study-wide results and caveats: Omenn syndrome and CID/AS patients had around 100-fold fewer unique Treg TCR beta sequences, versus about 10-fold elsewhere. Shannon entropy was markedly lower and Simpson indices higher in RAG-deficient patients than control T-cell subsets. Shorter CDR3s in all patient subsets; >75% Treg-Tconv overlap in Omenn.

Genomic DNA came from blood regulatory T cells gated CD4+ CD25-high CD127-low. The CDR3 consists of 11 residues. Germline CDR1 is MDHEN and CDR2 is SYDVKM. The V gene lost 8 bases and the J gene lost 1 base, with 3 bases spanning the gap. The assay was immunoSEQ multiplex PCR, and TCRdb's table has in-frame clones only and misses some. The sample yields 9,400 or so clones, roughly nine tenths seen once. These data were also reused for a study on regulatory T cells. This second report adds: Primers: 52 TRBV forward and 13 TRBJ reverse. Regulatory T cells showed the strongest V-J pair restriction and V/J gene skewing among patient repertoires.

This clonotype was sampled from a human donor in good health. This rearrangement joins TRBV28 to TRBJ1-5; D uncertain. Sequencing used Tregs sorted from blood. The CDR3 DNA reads TGTGCCAGCCAGAGCAATCAGCCCCAGCATTTT. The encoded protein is CASQSNQPQHF. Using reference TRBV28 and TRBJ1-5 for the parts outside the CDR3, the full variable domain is DVKVTQSSRYLVKRTGEKVFLECVQDMDHENMFWYRQDPGLGLRLIYFSYDVKMKEKGDIPEGYSVSREKKERFSLILESASTNQTSMYLCASQSNQPQHFGDGTRLSIL.